This TCR beta chain comes out of a study of shared clonotypes between healthy human individuals. The germline V gene has CDR1 SQVTM and CDR2 ANQGSEA. V lost 3 bases and J lost 4, with 18 bases in between. This CDR3 contains 15 residues. All donors were healthy HIV-negative adults lacking recent acute infections or vaccinations. Replicate PCRs run on unsorted PBMC used around 330 ng DNA, which was 30,000 or so T cell genomes. Measured with immunoSEQ multiplex PCR; TCRdb has only the in-frame clones, and not every one. The table records about half a million clones, almost 80% of them present only once. The receptor was isolated from a woman aged 40 to 55 in good health. Some clones in this sample may be carry-over from other donors' samples. V is TRBV29-1 and J is TRBJ1-1; TRBD1 might be the D (6 bases). Sequencing was performed on PBMCs. CDR3 sequence: CSVDALGGGGTEAFF. The CDR3 region has the DNA TGCAGCGTTGATGCCCTCGGAGGAGGGGGCACTGAAGCTTTCTTT.